The 8 T cell receptor beta chains in this list originate from one sample, sequenced in a study of blood T cell repertoires in COVID-19. The table came from immunoSEQ multiplex PCR; TCRdb's copy has only in-frame clones and leaves some out. Among some 46,000 clones listed, around nine tenths were seen once. Sequencing was carried out using peripheral blood. These receptors were collected from a man aged 45-65 years with acute or convalescent COVID-19.

The rearrangement links TRBV25-1 to TRBJ1-1, with TRBD1 matching over 7 bases. Germline V CDR1 and CDR2: MGHDK, SYGVNS. The CDR3 sequence is 14 residues long. The trim removed 6 bases at V and 1 base at J, leaving 5 bases unmatched. CDR3 region: CASRGGQPNTEAFF. The CDR3 bases are TGTGCCAGCAGGGGGGGACAGCCGAACACTGAAGCTTTCTTT.

The chain uses TRBV5-1 and TRBJ2-2; maybe TRBD1 (6 bases). The CDR3 totals 16 residues. The germline V and J ends were trimmed by 5 bases and 1 base, with 15 bases remaining between them. Per the germline V gene, CDR1 is SGHRS and CDR2 is YFSETQ. Here the CDR3 reads CASRPPRDMNTGELFF. CDR3 bases: TGCGCCAGCAGACCACCCCGGGACATGAACACCGGGGAGCTGTTTTTT.

V gene TRBV19 combines with J gene TRBJ1-5, with D possibly being TRBD1 (5 bases). CDR1 and CDR2 (germline): LNHDA, SQIVND (reference sequence). V was shortened by 3 bases and J by 8 bases, with 17 bases between the two germline ends. The CDR3 totals 15 residues. The DNA of the CDR3 is TGTGCCAGTAGTATTGACCTCAGGGATTTCGAGCCCCAGCATTTT. Amino acids: CASSIDLRDFEPQHF.

The CDR3 is CASSRVANYNEQFF. CDR3 sequence (DNA): TGTGCCAGCTCACGGGTAGCGAACTACAATGAGCAGTTCTTC. This chain uses TRBV18 with TRBJ2-1, with D maybe TRBD2 (5 bases). Trimming took 4 bases from V and 3 from J, leaving 10 bases between them. The V gene's germline CDR1 is KGHSH and CDR2 LQKENI. The length of the CDR3 is 14 residues.

This sequence joins TRBV9 and TRBJ1-2; the D gene is possibly TRBD1 (5 bases). Germline CDR1 and CDR2: SGDLS and YYNGEE. Trimming left V 0 bases short and J 14 bases short, with 14 bases between. The CDR3 totals 12 residues. The DNA of the CDR3 is TGTGCCAGCAGCGTAGACAGGCCGCCCGTGACCTTC. It yields the protein CASSVDRPPVTF.

The J gene is TRBJ2-5, the V gene TRBV15; no reliable D call. The germline gives CDR1 LNHNV, CDR2 YYDKDF (reference sequence). The CDR3 extends over 14 amino acids. V lost 0 bases and J 4 bases, leaving 9 bases between the germline ends. For the CDR3, the DNA is TGTGCCACCAGCAGAGATCGCTCAGTAGAGACCCAGTACTTC. This gives the protein CATSRDRSVETQYF.

The chain employs TRBV2 and TRBJ2-5; TRBD1 agrees at 11 bases. The CDR3 runs to 14 residues. CDR1 is SNHLY, CDR2 FYNNEI, per germline. V shed 9 bases and J 5 bases; nucleotides not matched to a gene: 8. The CDR3 spells CARGQGVSAETQYF. The CDR3 DNA reads TGTGCCAGGGGACAGGGGGTGTCGGCGGAGACCCAGTACTTC.

The V gene is TRBV14, the J gene TRBJ1-2; perhaps TRBD1 as D (5 bases). CDR1 is SGHDN, CDR2 FVKESK, per germline. The CDR3 spans 16 residues. V dropped 1 base and J dropped 8 bases, with 20 bases sitting between them. The CDR3 bases are TGTGCCAGCAGCCAAGGTGGTCCAGGGCTTTTATTCGGCTACACCTTC. Its protein is CASSQGGPGLLFGYTF.